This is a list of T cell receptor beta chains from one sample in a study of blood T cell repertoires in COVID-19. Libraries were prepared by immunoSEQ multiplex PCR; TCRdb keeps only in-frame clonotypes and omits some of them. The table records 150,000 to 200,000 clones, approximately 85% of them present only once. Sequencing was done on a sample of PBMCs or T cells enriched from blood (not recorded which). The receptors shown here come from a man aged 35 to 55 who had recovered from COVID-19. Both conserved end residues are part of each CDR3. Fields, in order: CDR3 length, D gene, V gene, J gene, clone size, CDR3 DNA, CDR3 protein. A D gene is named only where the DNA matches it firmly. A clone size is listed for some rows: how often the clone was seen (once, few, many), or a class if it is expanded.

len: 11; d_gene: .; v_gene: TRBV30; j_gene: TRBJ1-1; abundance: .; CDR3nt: TGTGCCTGGAGTGTACGGGAGGAAGCTTTCTTT; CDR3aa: CAWSVREEAFF
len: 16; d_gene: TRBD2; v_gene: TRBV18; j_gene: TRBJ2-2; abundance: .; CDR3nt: TGTGCCAGCTCACCAAGGGTAGCGGGGAGCACCGGGGAGCTGTTTTTT; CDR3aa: CASSPRVAGSTGELFF
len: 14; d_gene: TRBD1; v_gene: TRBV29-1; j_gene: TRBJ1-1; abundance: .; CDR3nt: TGCAGCGTTGTTGCGGGACAGGAGAACACTGAAGCTTTCTTT; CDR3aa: CSVVAGQENTEAFF
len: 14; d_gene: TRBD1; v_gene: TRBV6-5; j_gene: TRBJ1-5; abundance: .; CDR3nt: TGTGCCAGCAGTTACAACAGGGGTATTCAGCCCCAGCATTTT; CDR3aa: CASSYNRGIQPQHF
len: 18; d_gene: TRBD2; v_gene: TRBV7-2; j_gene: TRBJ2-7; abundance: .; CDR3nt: TGTGCCAGCAGCCCCCAAGGGGGGCCTAGCGGGAGCTCCTACGAGCAGTACTTC; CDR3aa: CASSPQGGPSGSSYEQYF
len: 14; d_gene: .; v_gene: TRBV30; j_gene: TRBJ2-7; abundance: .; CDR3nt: TGTGCCTGGACAGAATATCGATTCTCCTACGAGCAGTACTTC; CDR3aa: CAWTEYRFSYEQYF
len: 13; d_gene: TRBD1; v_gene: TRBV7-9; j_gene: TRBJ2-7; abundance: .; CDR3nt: TGTGCCAGCACGATGTCGACAGGGGCCGAGCAGTACTTC; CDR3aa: CASTMSTGAEQYF
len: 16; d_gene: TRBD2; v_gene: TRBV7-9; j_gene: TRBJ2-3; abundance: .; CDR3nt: TGTGCCAGCAGCTCAACTAGCGCTTATAGGTCAGATACGCAGTATTTT; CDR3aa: CASSSTSAYRSDTQYF
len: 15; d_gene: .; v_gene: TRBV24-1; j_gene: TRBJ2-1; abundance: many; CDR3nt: TGTGCCACCAGTGACCCGGGACTCCGCGGGAATGAGCAGTTCTTC; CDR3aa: CATSDPGLRGNEQFF
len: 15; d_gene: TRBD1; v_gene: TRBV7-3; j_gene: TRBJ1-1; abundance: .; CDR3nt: TGTGCCAGCAGCTCCAGCCGACAGGGAAACACTGAAGCTTTCTTT; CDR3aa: CASSSSRQGNTEAFF
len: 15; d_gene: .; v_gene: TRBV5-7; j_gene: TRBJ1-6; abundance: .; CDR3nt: TGTGCCAGCAGCTTAGAGAGCTCCTATAATTCACCCCTCCACTTT; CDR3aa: CASSLESSYNSPLHF
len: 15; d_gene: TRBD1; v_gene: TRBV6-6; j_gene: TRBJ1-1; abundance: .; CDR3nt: TGTGCCAGCAGTTACTCGGACAGGGGTTCATCTGAAGCTTTCTTT; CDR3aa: CASSYSDRGSSEAFF
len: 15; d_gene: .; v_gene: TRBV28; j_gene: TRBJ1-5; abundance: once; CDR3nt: TGTGCCAGCAGTCTGCAAGGGGTCTCCAATCAGCCCCAGCATTTT; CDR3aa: CASSLQGVSNQPQHF
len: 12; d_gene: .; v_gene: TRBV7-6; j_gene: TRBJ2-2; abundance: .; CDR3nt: TGTGCCGGAGCAGAGAACACCGGGGAGCTGTTTTTT; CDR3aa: CAGAENTGELFF
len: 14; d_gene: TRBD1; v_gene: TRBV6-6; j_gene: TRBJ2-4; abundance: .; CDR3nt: TGTGCCAGCAGTCCCAGGGGGACAGGGGGCGAGGGGTACTTC; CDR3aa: CASSPRGTGGEGYF
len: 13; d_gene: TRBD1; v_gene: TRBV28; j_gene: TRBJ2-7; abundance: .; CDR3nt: TGTGCCAGCAGCTTCGACAGGGCCTACGAGCAGTACTTC; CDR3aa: CASSFDRAYEQYF
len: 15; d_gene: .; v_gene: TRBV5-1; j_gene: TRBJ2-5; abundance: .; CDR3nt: TGCGCCAGCAGTCTGGAGGCAGGGGTGGGAGAGACCCAGTACTTC; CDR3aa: CASSLEAGVGETQYF
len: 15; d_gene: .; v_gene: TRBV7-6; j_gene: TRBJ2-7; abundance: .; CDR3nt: TGTGCCAGCAGCTTAGGAGCGGATCTTACCTACGAGCAGTACTTC; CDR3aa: CASSLGADLTYEQYF
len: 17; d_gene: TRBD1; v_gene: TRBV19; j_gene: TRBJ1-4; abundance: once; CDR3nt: TGTGCCAGTACCTCGGGACAGGGAATAGAGGGAGGTGAAAAACTGTTTTTT; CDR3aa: CASTSGQGIEGGEKLFF
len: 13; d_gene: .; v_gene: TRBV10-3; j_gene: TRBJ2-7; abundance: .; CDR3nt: TGTGCCATCAGTGATGGCAGGGCCTACGAGCAGTACTTC; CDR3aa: CAISDGRAYEQYF
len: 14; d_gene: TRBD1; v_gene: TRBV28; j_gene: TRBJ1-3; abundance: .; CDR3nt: TGTGCCAGCCGGACAGGGCACTCTGGAAACACCATATATTTT; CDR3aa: CASRTGHSGNTIYF
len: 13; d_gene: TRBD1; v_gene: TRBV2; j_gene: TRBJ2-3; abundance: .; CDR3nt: TGTGCCAGCAGTCTAAGCCGGGACAGTGAACAGTATTTT; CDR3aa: CASSLSRDSEQYF
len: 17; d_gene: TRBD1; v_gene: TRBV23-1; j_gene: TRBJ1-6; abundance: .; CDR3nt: TGCGCCAGCAGGCCTCCTACCTGGGACAGTAGTTATTCACCCCTCCACTTT; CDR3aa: CASRPPTWDSSYSPLHF
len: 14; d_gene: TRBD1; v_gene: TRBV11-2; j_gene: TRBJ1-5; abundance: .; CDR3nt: TGTGCCAGCAGCGCAGGACAGGGGGTACAGCCCCAGCATTTT; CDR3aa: CASSAGQGVQPQHF
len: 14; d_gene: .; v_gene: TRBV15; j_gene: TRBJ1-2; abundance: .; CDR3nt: TGTGCCACCAGTATACCCCCCGCAGGCTATGGCTACACCTTC; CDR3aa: CATSIPPAGYGYTF
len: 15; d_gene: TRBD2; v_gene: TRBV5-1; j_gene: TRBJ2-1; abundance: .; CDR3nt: TGCGCCAGCAGCTTGGATAGCGGGAGCGACAATGAGCAGTTCTTC; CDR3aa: CASSLDSGSDNEQFF
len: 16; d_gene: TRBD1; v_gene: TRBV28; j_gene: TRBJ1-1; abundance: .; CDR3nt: TGTGCCAGCAGTTTACCGGGACAGGGGGCAGGTACTGAAGCTTTCTTT; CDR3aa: CASSLPGQGAGTEAFF
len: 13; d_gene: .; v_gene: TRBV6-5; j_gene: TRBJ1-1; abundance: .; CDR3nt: TGTGCCAGCAGAATGACAGGGAACACTGAAGCTTTCTTT; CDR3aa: CASRMTGNTEAFF
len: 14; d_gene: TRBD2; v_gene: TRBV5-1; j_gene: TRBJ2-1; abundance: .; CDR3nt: TGCGCCAGCAGCCGGACTAGCGGGAGGGTTGAGCAGTTCTTC; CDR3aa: CASSRTSGRVEQFF
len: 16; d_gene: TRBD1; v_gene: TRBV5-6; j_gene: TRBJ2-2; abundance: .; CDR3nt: TGTGCCAGCAGCTTCCGGGACAGGGGGCCGGTCGGGGAGCTGTTTTTT; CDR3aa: CASSFRDRGPVGELFF
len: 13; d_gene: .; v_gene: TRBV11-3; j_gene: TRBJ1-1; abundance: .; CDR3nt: TGTGCCAGCAGCTTATCTCGGGGTACTGAAGCTTTCTTT; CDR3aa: CASSLSRGTEAFF
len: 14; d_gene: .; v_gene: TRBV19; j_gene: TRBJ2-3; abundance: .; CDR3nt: TGTGCCAGTAGTATCGGGCAGGGCCCAGATACGCAGTATTTT; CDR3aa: CASSIGQGPDTQYF
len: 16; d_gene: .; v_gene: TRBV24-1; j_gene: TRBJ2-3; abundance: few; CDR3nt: TGTGCCACCAGTGATCTGGGGGGGCGCAGCACAGATACGCAGTATTTT; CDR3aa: CATSDLGGRSTDTQYF
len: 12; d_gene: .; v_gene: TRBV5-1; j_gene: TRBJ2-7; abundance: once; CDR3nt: TGCGCCAGCAGCCCTGACTTCTACGAGCAGTACTTC; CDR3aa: CASSPDFYEQYF
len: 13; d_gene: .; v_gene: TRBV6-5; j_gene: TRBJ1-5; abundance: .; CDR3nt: TGTGCCAGCAGTTACCAGGGCGGCCAGCCCCAGCATTTT; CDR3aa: CASSYQGGQPQHF
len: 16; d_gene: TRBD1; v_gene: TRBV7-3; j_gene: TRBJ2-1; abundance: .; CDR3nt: TGTGCCAGCAGCCCCTCGGGGACAGGGAACTACAATGAGCAGTTCTTC; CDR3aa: CASSPSGTGNYNEQFF
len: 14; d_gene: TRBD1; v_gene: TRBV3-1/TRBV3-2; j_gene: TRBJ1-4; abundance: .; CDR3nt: TGTGCCAGCAGCCCGGGACAGGGGTATGAAAAACTGTTTTTT; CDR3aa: CASSPGQGYEKLFF